The rows below give T cell receptor beta chains drawn from one sample of a study of T cell repertoires in cytomegalovirus infection. TCRdb used MiXCR to reprocess the reads, holding one entry per CDR3 protein. In the table there are approximately 500,000 distinct CDR3 sequences, 16% of which are singletons. The source material was CD8+ T cells from PBMCs. The receptors come from a human donor in good health (CMV status not recorded). Some clones in this sample may be carry-over from other donors' samples. CDR3s include the opening cysteine and the closing phenylalanine or tryptophan. The D gene is left open where the match is weak. Some rows mark clone size as missing; the rest say once, few, many or name a class of expanded clone.

D gene,V gene,clone size,J gene,CDR3 DNA,CDR3 protein
TRBD1,TRBV7-9,many,TRBJ1-2,TGTGCCAGCAGCCAGGGACAGGGGGCTGATGGCTACACCTTC,CASSQGQGADGYTF
-,TRBV2,few,TRBJ1-6,TGTGCCAGCAGTGAATCAGGGGCCCTAAGTTCACCCCTCCACTTT,CASSESGALSSPLHF
-,TRBV7-6,many,TRBJ2-7,TGTGCCAGCAGCGTGACTTCAACCTACGAGCAGTACTTC,CASSVTSTYEQYF
TRBD1,TRBV7-9,many,TRBJ1-6,TGTGCCAGCAGCTCAGGGACAGAACCTAATTCACCCCTCCACTTT,CASSSGTEPNSPLHF
TRBD1,TRBV5-1,-,TRBJ1-1,TGCGCCAGCGGCTCAACGACAGGGATGAACACTGAAGCTTTCTTT,CASGSTTGMNTEAFF
TRBD1,TRBV23-1,few,TRBJ1-6,TGCGCCAGCAGTCAATCCGACAGGGAAAGCTCCTATAATTCACCCCTCCACTTT,CASSQSDRESSYNSPLHF
TRBD1,TRBV9,-,TRBJ2-3,TGTGCCAGCAGCCCCAAGAATACCGGGGACAGGACTAGCACAGATACGCAGTATTTT,CASSPKNTGDRTSTDTQYF
-,TRBV3-1,-,TRBJ2-3,TGTGCCAGCAGCCAGGGCTCCGGAGATACGCAGTATTTT,CASSQGSGDTQYF
-,TRBV7-9,many,TRBJ2-7,TGTGCCAGCAGCTTAGCGGGCAAATACGAGCAGTACTTC,CASSLAGKYEQYF
-,TRBV6-1,many,TRBJ1-5,TGTGCCAGCAGTGAAGTGGGGATTAGCAATCAGCCCCAGCATTTT,CASSEVGISNQPQHF
-,TRBV12-5,many,TRBJ2-7,TGTGCTAGTGGTTTAGGGATCTCCTACGAGCAGTACTTC,CASGLGISYEQYF
TRBD1,TRBV29-1,-,TRBJ2-2,TGCAGCGTTCCGGGACAGCCTAACCCCGGGGAGCTGTTTTTT,CSVPGQPNPGELFF
TRBD2,TRBV27,-,TRBJ2-5,TGTGCCAGCAGTGGTTTTCGGGGCGGGAGTGGTGAGACCCAGTACTTC,CASSGFRGGSGETQYF
-,TRBV20-1,-,TRBJ2-3,TGCAGTGCTAGAGATTTGGCGGAGCCTAGCACAGATACGCAGTATTTT,CSARDLAEPSTDTQYF
TRBD2,TRBV7-8,many,TRBJ2-5,TGTGCCAGCAGCTTAATTGCGGGAGTTTTAGAGACCCAGTACTTC,CASSLIAGVLETQYF
TRBD2,TRBV10-3,many,TRBJ2-3,TGTGCCATCAGGCCGGGACTAGGGACAGATACGCAGTATTTT,CAIRPGLGTDTQYF
TRBD2,TRBV7-2,many,TRBJ2-2,TGTGCCAGCAGCCACGGACTAGCGGGATTTGCCGGGGAGCTGTTTTTT,CASSHGLAGFAGELFF
TRBD1,TRBV4-2,-,TRBJ2-6,TGTGCCAGCGGACAGGGGGCGGGTGGGGCCAACGTCCTGACTTTC,CASGQGAGGANVLTF
TRBD1,TRBV20-1,many,TRBJ1-1,TGCAGTGCCCGAGGGGACAGGTCCGGCCGGTGGAACACTGAAGCTTTCTTT,CSARGDRSGRWNTEAFF
-,TRBV12-5,many,TRBJ1-2,TGTGCTAGTGGTTTAGACGAGAACTATGGCTACACCTTC,CASGLDENYGYTF
-,TRBV6-8,few,TRBJ2-1,TGTGCCGTCCTAAATGAGCAGTTCTTC,CAVLNEQFF
-,TRBV5-5,few,TRBJ2-7,TGTGCCAGCAGCTTGGGAGCCAGCTGGGGATTTTACGAGCAGTACTTC,CASSLGASWGFYEQYF
-,TRBV12-3/TRBV12-4,many,TRBJ1-6,TGTGCCAGCAGTTATTGGCTAGGCAGGTTCAATTCACCCCTCCACTTT,CASSYWLGRFNSPLHF
-,TRBV9,few,TRBJ2-7,TGTGCCAGCAGCGCTGGCCAGGACAGCTCCTACGAGCAGTACTTC,CASSAGQDSSYEQYF
TRBD1,TRBV6-6,many,TRBJ2-5,TGTGCCAGCAGTTCCGGGACAGGGAGATTCCAAGAGACCCAGTACTTC,CASSSGTGRFQETQYF
TRBD1,TRBV27,-,TRBJ2-2,TGTGCCAGCAGTCCTGACCCCTCACAGGGGGCGCATACCGGGGAGCTGTTTTTT,CASSPDPSQGAHTGELFF
TRBD2,TRBV4-2,few,TRBJ2-7,TGTGCCAGCAGCCAAGATTCTAGCGGGGGGTCCGAGCAGTACTTC,CASSQDSSGGSEQYF
-,TRBV5-6,-,TRBJ2-1,TGTGCCAGCAGCTTGGATGGTGCAGGGAATTACAATGAGCAGTTCTTC,CASSLDGAGNYNEQFF
-,TRBV28,many,TRBJ2-3,TGTGCCAGCACCCGTGGGAGGACTAGCACAGATACGCAGTATTTT,CASTRGRTSTDTQYF
-,TRBV6-1,-,TRBJ2-2,TGTGCCAGCAGCCTCCGGGGGACTAACACCGGGGAGCTGTTTTTT,CASSLRGTNTGELFF
-,TRBV28,-,TRBJ1-1,TGTGCCAGCAGTTCGTACAGTTACTCTTCTGAAGCTTTCTTT,CASSSYSYSSEAFF
-,TRBV5-1,few,TRBJ2-3,TGCGCCAGCAGCTTGGACAGGGCCGGCAGGTATTTT,CASSLDRAGRYF
-,TRBV5-6,-,TRBJ1-2,TGTGCCAGCAGCTTGTCATTTGGGCAGGGGTTTGGCTACACCTTC,CASSLSFGQGFGYTF
-,TRBV28,many,TRBJ1-1,TGTGCCAGCAGTACTCCCCTCATTGGTCCCGAAGCTTTCTTT,CASSTPLIGPEAFF
-,TRBV2,-,TRBJ1-3,TGTGCCAGCAGTGAATCGGCCTCTGGAAACACCATATATTTT,CASSESASGNTIYF
-,TRBV5-6,few,TRBJ2-5,TGTGCCAGCAGAACGAAGGGGGGAGAGACCCAGTACTTC,CASRTKGGETQYF
-,TRBV24-1,many,TRBJ2-5,TGTGCCACCAGTGATTTTGGGACAATCGGGGAAGAGACCCAGTACTTC,CATSDFGTIGEETQYF
-,TRBV7-6,many,TRBJ1-1,TGTGCCAGCAGCTTACTTAAGGGGCCGGAGGAAGCTTTCTTT,CASSLLKGPEEAFF
TRBD2,TRBV2,few,TRBJ2-2,TGTGCCAGCAGTGATCCGAGACTAGCGCTAATCGCGAACACCGGGGAGCTGTTTTTT,CASSDPRLALIANTGELFF
TRBD1,TRBV19,-,TRBJ2-1,TGTGCCAGTAGCCTGCTACAGGGGGCCGAATTTGATGAGCAGTTCTTC,CASSLLQGAEFDEQFF
-,TRBV20-1,few,TRBJ1-6,TGCAGTGCTAGAGAATACAGGGCGAATTCACCCCTCCACTTT,CSAREYRANSPLHF
-,TRBV4-1,few,TRBJ2-5,TGCGCCAGCAGCCTGCTGGGTTCGGCGGGTGAGACCCAGTACTTC,CASSLLGSAGETQYF
TRBD1,TRBV29-1,-,TRBJ1-4,TGCAGCGTTGAAGTGGGGACAGGGTTGAGGGAACTGTTTTTT,CSVEVGTGLRELFF
-,TRBV12-3/TRBV12-4,many,TRBJ2-7,TGTGCCAGCAGTTTTTCTACCCCGGCGGGCTACGAGCAGTACTTC,CASSFSTPAGYEQYF
-,TRBV6-2/TRBV6-3,many,TRBJ2-7,TGTGCCAGCAGCCCACGTTCAACCCGGGCGTGGGTCCCCTACGAGCAGTACTTC,CASSPRSTRAWVPYEQYF
TRBD2,TRBV3-1,-,TRBJ2-2,TGTGCCAGCAGCCTCCCCTCCCCCGGGACTAGCTTTAATACCGGGGAGCTGTTTTTT,CASSLPSPGTSFNTGELFF